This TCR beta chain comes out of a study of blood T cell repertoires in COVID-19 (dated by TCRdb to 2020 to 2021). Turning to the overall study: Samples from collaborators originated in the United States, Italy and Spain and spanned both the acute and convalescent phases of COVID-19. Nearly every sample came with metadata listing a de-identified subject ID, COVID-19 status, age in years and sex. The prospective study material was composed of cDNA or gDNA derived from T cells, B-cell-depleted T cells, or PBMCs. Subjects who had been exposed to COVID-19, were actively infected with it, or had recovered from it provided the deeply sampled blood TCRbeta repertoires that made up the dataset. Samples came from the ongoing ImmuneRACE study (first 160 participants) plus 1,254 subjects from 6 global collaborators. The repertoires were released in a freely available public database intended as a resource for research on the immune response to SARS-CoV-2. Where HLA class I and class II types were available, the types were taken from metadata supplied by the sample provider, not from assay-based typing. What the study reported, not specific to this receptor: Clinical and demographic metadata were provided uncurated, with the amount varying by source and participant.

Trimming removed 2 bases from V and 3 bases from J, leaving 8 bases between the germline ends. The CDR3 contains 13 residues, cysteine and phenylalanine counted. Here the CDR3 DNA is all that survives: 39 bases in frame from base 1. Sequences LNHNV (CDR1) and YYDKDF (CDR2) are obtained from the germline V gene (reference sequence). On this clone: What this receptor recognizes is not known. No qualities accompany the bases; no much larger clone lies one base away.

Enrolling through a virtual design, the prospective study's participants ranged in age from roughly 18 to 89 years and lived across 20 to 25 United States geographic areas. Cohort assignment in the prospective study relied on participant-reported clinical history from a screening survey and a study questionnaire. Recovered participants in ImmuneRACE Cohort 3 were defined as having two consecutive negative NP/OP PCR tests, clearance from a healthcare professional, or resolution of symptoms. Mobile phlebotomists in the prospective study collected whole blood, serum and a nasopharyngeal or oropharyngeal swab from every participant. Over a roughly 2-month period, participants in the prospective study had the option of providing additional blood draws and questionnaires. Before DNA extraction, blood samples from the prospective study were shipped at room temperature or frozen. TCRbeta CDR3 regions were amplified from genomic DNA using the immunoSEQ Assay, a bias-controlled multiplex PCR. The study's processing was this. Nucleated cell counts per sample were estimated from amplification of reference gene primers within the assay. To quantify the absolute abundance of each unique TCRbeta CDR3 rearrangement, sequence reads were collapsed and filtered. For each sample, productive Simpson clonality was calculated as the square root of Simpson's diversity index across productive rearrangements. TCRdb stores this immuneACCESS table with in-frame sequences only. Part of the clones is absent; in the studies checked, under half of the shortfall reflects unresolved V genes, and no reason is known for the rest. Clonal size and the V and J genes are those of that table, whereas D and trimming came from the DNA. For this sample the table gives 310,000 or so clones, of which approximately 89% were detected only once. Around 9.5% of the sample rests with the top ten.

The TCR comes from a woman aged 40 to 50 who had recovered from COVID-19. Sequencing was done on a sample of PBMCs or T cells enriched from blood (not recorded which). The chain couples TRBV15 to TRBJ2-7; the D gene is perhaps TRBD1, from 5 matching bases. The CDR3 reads CATSRQGHYEQYF. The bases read TGTGCCACCAGCAGACAGGGTCACTACGAGCAGTACTTC.